The 24 T cell receptor beta chains below all came from one sample that was sequenced in a study of shared clonotypes between healthy human individuals. Repertoires were generated with immunoSEQ multiplex PCR, while TCRdb's copy carries only in-frame clones and drops some. This sample has about 2 million clones, with 95% found just once. The sample comprised naive CD4+ T cells sorted from blood. Subset: CD45RA+ positively selected. Receptor source: a man between 18 and 35 years old in good health.

The rearrangement links TRBV9 to TRBJ1-2; TRBD1 aligns across 10 bases. CDR3 length equals 14 residues. Germline V lookup: CDR1 SGDLS, CDR2 YYNGEE. With 6 bases clipped from V and 8 bases from J, the junction kept 10 bases outside the gene matches. Written as DNA, the CDR3 is TGTGCCAGCACCAAGACAGGGGGCTATTGGGGCTACACCTTC. Amino acids: CASTKTGGYWGYTF.

As for this clone: This sample also contains other DNA sequences that code for the same CDR3. This chain connects TRBV7-2 to TRBJ1-1; D possibly corresponds to TRBD1 (5 bases). Per the germline V gene, CDR1 is SGHTA and CDR2 is FQGNSA. V was clipped by 4 bases and J by 2 bases, with 8 bases between them. The CDR3 spans 13 residues. As DNA, the CDR3 is TGTGCCAGCAGCTCGGGGCCAAACACTGAAGCTTTCTTT. Its protein is CASSSGPNTEAFF.

The chain joins TRBV6-6 to TRBJ2-5, with 7 bases that match TRBD1. The germline gives CDR1 MNHNY, CDR2 SVGAGI (reference sequence). This CDR3 has 15 residues. V lost 6 bases and J lost 2; bases outside the gene matches: 9. The CDR3 sequence is CASRRIDRDQETQYF. The CDR3 region has the DNA TGTGCCAGCAGACGTATCGACAGGGATCAAGAGACCCAGTACTTC.

The V call is TRBV10-3, the J call TRBJ2-7; the D gene is possibly TRBD2 (6 bases). The CDR3 consists of 14 residues. Trimming stripped 0 bases from V and 3 bases from J, with 9 bases between. CDR1 and CDR2 from the germline V gene are ENHRY and SYGVKD. CDR3 DNA: TGTGCCATCAGTGAGTCGACGGGGGTCTACGAGCAGTACTTC. This codes for CAISESTGVYEQYF.

The rearrangement uses TRBV5-1 and TRBJ1-5; D unresolved. The V and J ends lost 5 bases and 6 bases respectively, with 3 bases between them. This CDR3 is built from 10 residues. Germline V gene sequence: CDR1 SGHRS, CDR2 YFSETQ. DNA of the CDR3: TGCGCCAGCAGTTGTCAGCCCCAGCATTTT. Translated: CASSCQPQHF.

This chain's CDR3 is CASSILSGGGDYNEQFF. CDR3 nucleotide sequence: TGTGCCAGCAGTATCTTATCAGGGGGTGGGGACTACAATGAGCAGTTCTTC. The chain joins TRBV28 to TRBJ2-1; 7 bases align to TRBD1. The CDR3 is made up of 17 amino acids. After removal of 5 bases from V and 3 bases from J, the junction contained 13 bases not matched to a gene. From germline, CDR1 is MDHEN and CDR2 SYDVKM.

The chain has TRBV11-3 and TRBJ1-6; no reliable D call. This CDR3 spans 14 amino acids. Germline CDR1 and CDR2: SGHNT and YENEEA. V lost 3 bases, J lost 5 bases, and 8 bases lay in between. CDR3 DNA sequence: TGTGCCAGCAGCTTCGGACCGGATAATTCACCCCTCCACTTT. Translated: CASSFGPDNSPLHF.

This clone showed up just a few times. V gene TRBV5-1 combines with J gene TRBJ2-6; D is unresolved. Trimming left V 0 bases short and J 2 bases short, with 3 bases between. The CDR3 has 14 residues. Germline V gene lookup returns CDR1 SGHRS and CDR2 YFSETQ. The CDR3, as DNA: TGCGCCAGCAGCTTGGGGACTGGGGCCAACGTCCTGACTTTC. Residues: CASSLGTGANVLTF.

This clone was counted once. CDR3 amino acids: CAWAGLAGNEQFF. The CDR3 DNA sequence: TGTGCCTGGGCGGGACTAGCCGGCAATGAGCAGTTCTTC. This rearrangement joins TRBV30 to TRBJ2-1; 9 bases map to TRBD2. The CDR3 consists of 13 residues. J gave up 6 bases and V 5 bases, and 5 bases lay outside the gene matches. CDR1 and CDR2 from the germline V gene are GTSNPN and SVGIG (reference sequence).

The chain links TRBV6-5 to TRBJ2-1; 9 bases match TRBD2. Trimming removed 0 bases from V and 7 bases from J; junction bases left unmatched: 7. Germline V gene lookup returns CDR1 MNHEY and CDR2 SVGAGI. There are 16 residues in the CDR3. CDR3 nucleotides: TGTGCCAGCAGTTACTCTGGGAGCGGGGGGCCGAATGAGCAGTTCTTC. As protein: CASSYSGSGGPNEQFF.

J is TRBJ2-7 and V is TRBV6-1; D call uncertain. V lost 1 base and J 6 bases, leaving 10 bases between the germline ends. The CDR3 has 13 residues. Germline assignment: CDR1 MNHNS and CDR2 SASEGT. CDR3: CASSEGPTGEQYF. The CDR3 DNA sequence: TGTGCCAGCAGTGAAGGTCCTACTGGCGAGCAGTACTTC.

This clone occurred once. J is TRBJ2-2 and V is TRBV7-3, with D maybe TRBD1 (5 bases). CDR3 length equals 16 residues. Germline CDR1 reads SGHTA; CDR2 reads FQGTGA. The ends were cut back, 1 base at V and 1 base at J, with 10 bases in the middle. CDR3 sequence (DNA): TGTGCCAGCAGCTTAAATGGCCAGGGGAACACCGGGGAGCTGTTTTTT. Protein: CASSLNGQGNTGELFF.

This clone has a count of ten or more. The V gene is TRBV25-1, the J gene TRBJ1-4; no clear D. The CDR3 sequence is 14 residues long. Per germline, CDR1 MGHDK and CDR2 SYGVNS. V lost 2 bases, J lost 4 bases, and 8 bases lay in between. The CDR3 reads CASSEPGSNEKLFF. Here the CDR3 DNA reads TGTGCCAGCAGTGAACCCGGGAGTAATGAAAAACTGTTTTTT. Full variable domain (remainder filled in from reference TRBV25-1 and TRBJ1-4): EADIYQTPRYLVIGTGKKITLECSQTMGHDKMYWYQQDPGMELHLIHYSYGVNSTEKGDLSSESTVSRIRTEHFPLTLESARPSHTSQYLCASSEPGSNEKLFFGSGTQLSVL.

The sample holds one count of this clone. V is TRBV6-1 and J is TRBJ2-7; D is unclear. The germline gives CDR1 MNHNS, CDR2 SASEGT. CDR3 length: 13 amino acids. Deletions cut 5 bases from V and 2 bases from J, with 10 bases between. CDR3 protein: CASSLELTYEQYF. The CDR3 nucleotides are TGTGCCAGCAGTTTAGAGTTAACCTACGAGCAGTACTTC.

The chain combines TRBV6-1 with TRBJ2-1; 8 bases fit TRBD1. Germline assignment: CDR1 MNHNS and CDR2 SASEGT. The junction had 8 bases not matched to a gene; V was cut back by 10 bases and J by 6 bases. This CDR3 has 13 amino acids. CDR3 protein: CAIGQGAGNEQFF. The CDR3 bases are TGTGCCATCGGACAGGGAGCGGGCAATGAGCAGTTCTTC.

The chain carries TRBV7-9 and TRBJ2-5; TRBD2 aligns across 13 bases. The germline V gene encodes CDR1 SEHNR and CDR2 FQNEAQ (reference sequence). The V and J ends lost 5 bases and 5 bases, in that order; junction bases with no gene match: 5. The CDR3 contains 15 residues. CDR3 nucleotides: TGTGCCAGCAGCACTGGACTAGCGGGAGTCGAGACCCAGTACTTC. Its translation: CASSTGLAGVETQYF.

The V gene is TRBV4-1, the J gene TRBJ1-2; D uncertain. The V end lost 1 base, the J end lost 5 bases, and 8 bases lay between the germline ends. This CDR3 is built from 13 residues. Germline loops: CDR1 MGHRA, CDR2 YSYEKL. The CDR3 coding sequence is TGCGCCAGCAGCCAAGTAGTCAGTTATGGCTACACCTTC. Its protein product is CASSQVVSYGYTF.

This clone was detected only once. This sequence joins TRBV30 and TRBJ2-3, with 7 bases that match TRBD1. From germline, CDR1 is GTSNPN and CDR2 SVGIG (reference sequence). V was pared by 2 bases and J by 8 bases, with 4 bases of the junction left unmatched. The CDR3 length is 12 residues. The CDR3 DNA sequence: TGTGCCTGGAGTCGACAGGGCGGTACGCAGTATTTT. This translates into CAWSRQGGTQYF.

With respect to this clone: This sample also contains other DNA sequences that code for the same CDR3. The rearrangement joins TRBV5-6 to TRBJ1-2; D unclear. Trimming pared 0 bases from V and 5 bases from J, leaving 5 bases between. CDR1 is SGHDT, CDR2 YYEEEE, per germline. The CDR3 consists of 12 residues. CDR3 protein: CASSLAGYGYTF. CDR3 in DNA: TGTGCCAGCAGCTTGGCTGGGTATGGCTACACCTTC.

This chain links TRBV27 with TRBJ2-5; D might be TRBD1 (6 bases). The germline V and J ends were trimmed by 0 bases and 4 bases, with 9 bases remaining between them. This CDR3 contains 14 residues. CDR1 and CDR2 (germline): MNHEY, SMNVEV (reference sequence). The CDR3 loop reads CASSLSGRGETQYF. CDR3 sequence (DNA): TGTGCCAGCAGTTTATCCGGCAGGGGAGAGACCCAGTACTTC.

The V call is TRBV7-2, the J call TRBJ2-2; tentative D call: TRBD1 (8 bases). This CDR3 comprises 15 residues. Germline V gene lookup returns CDR1 SGHTA and CDR2 FQGNSA. Trimming removed 4 bases at V and 5 bases at J, with 14 bases between. The CDR3 is CASSSGQGGTGELFF. The DNA of the CDR3 is TGTGCCAGCAGCTCCGGACAGGGAGGGACCGGGGAGCTGTTTTTT.

This clone appeared a few times. The rearrangement links TRBV25-1 to TRBJ2-7; a possible D gene is TRBD2 (6 bases). Trimming stripped 3 bases from V and 0 bases from J, with 15 bases between. From germline, CDR1 is MGHDK and CDR2 SYGVNS. CDR3 size: 16 residues. As DNA, the CDR3 is TGTGCCAGCAGTGACCCCCGGGGTAGCGGCTCCTACGAGCAGTACTTC. This encodes CASSDPRGSGSYEQYF.

The rearrangement joins TRBV2 to TRBJ1-1; D unresolved. The CDR3 totals 13 residues. Germline V gene sequence: CDR1 SNHLY, CDR2 FYNNEI. V gave up 3 bases and J gave up 2 bases, with 7 bases separating them. In DNA, the CDR3 is TGTGCCAGCAGTGACAGTTTTAACACTGAAGCTTTCTTT. It translates to CASSDSFNTEAFF.

The chain links TRBV2 to TRBJ2-7; TRBD1 aligns across 7 bases. This CDR3 has 13 amino acids. CDR1 SNHLY and CDR2 FYNNEI come from the germline V gene. After removal of 5 bases from V and 3 bases from J, the junction contained 4 bases not matched to a gene. The CDR3 loop is CASSTRDSYEQYF. The CDR3 DNA reads TGTGCCAGCAGTACACGGGACAGCTACGAGCAGTACTTC.